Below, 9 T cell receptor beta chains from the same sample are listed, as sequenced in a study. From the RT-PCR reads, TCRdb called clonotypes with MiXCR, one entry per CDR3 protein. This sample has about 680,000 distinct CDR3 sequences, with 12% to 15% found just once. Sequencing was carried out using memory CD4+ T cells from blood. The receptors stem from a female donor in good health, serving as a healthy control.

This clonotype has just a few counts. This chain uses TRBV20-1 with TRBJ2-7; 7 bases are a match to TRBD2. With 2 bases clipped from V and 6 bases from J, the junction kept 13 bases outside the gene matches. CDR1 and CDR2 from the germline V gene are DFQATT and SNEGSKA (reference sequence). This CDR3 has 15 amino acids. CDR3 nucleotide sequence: TGCAGTGCTAGAAGGGGACGAGGCGGGAGCCCCGAGCAGTACTTC. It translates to CSARRGRGGSPEQYF.

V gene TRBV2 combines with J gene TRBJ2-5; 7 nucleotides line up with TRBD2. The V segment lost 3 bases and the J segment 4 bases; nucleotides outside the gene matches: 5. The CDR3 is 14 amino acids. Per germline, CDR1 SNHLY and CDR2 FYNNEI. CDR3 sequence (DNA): TGTGCCAGCAGTGACCTGGGGGGGAGAGAGACCCAGTACTTC. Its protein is CASSDLGGRETQYF.

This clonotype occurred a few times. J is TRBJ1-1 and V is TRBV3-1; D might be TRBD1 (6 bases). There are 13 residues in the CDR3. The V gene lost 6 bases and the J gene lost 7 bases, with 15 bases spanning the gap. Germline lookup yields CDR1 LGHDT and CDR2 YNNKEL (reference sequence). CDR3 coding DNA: TGTGCCAGCAGTCTACGCGGGGGCCGTGAAGCTTTCTTT. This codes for CASSLRGGREAFF.

The CDR3 DNA sequence: TGTGCCAGCTCACCTGCGATGGGCGGAGAGACCCAGTACTTC. This encodes CASSPAMGGETQYF. The genes are TRBV18 and TRBJ2-5; no firm D call. The V end was cut by 3 bases, the J end by 4 bases, with 12 bases between. The CDR3 has 14 amino acids. Germline values: CDR1 KGHSH, CDR2 LQKENI. Full variable domain (missing parts from reference TRBV18 and TRBJ2-5): NAGVMQNPRHLVRRRGQEARLRCSPMKGHSHVYWYRQLPEEGLKFMVYLQKENIIDESGMPKERFSAEFPKEGPSILRIQQVVRGDSAAYFCASSPAMGGETQYFGPGTRLLVL.

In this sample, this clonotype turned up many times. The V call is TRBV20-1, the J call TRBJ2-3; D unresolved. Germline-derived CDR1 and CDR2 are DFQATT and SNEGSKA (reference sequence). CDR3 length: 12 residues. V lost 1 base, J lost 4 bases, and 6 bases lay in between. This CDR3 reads CSARVRADTQYF. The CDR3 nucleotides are TGCAGTGCTAGAGTTCGAGCAGATACGCAGTATTTT.

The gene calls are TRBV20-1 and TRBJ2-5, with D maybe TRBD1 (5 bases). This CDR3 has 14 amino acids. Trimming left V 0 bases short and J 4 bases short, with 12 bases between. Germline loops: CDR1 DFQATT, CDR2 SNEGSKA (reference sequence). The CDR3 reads CSARDPLGAETQYF. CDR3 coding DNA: TGCAGTGCTAGAGATCCATTAGGGGCAGAGACCCAGTACTTC.

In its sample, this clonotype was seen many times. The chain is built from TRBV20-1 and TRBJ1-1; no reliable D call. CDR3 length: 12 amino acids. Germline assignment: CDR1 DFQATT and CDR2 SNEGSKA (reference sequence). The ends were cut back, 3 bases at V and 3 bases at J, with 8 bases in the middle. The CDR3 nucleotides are TGCAGTGCTAGCAGTGCGTACACTGAAGCTTTCTTT. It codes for CSASSAYTEAFF.

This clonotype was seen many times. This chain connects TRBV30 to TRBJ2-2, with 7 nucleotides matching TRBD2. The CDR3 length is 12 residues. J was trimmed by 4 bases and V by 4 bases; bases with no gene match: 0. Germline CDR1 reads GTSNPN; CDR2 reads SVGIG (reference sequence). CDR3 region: CAWTSGTGELFF. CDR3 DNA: TGTGCCTGGACTAGCGGCACCGGGGAGCTGTTTTTT.

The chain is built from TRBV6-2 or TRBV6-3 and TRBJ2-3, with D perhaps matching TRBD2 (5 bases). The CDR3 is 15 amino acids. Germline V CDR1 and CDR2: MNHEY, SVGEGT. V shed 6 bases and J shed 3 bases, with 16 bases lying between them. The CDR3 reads CASRKLRVRTDTQYF. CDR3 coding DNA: TGTGCCAGCAGGAAGCTGAGGGTTCGGACAGATACGCAGTATTTT.